This paragraph covers one T cell receptor beta chain sequence. V lost 6 bases and J lost 6, with 23 bases in between. The germline V gene encodes CDR1 ENHRY and CDR2 SYGVKD. CDR3 length equals 16 residues. This record belongs to a study of blood T cell repertoires in COVID-19. The protocol was immunoSEQ multiplex PCR, while the TCRdb copy is restricted to in-frame clones and leaves out a portion. Seen here are about 170,000 clones, about four fifths observed once, and the top ten hold roughly a fifth. Sequenced: peripheral blood. The clonotype comes from a woman aged 70-85 years who had recovered from COVID-19. The V gene is TRBV10-3, the J gene TRBJ1-2; a weak D match, TRBD1 (5 bases). CDR3 nucleotide sequence: TGTGCCATCAGCGGCAGGCAAGGGGATCTACCGGATGGCTACACCTTC. Translated: CAISGRQGDLPDGYTF.